The entry below gives a single T cell receptor beta chain sequence along with its context. Its antigen is unidentified. Treg sorting used a CD4+CD25+CD127-/low gate. Semi-nested PCR with Nested Universal Primer A followed constant-region reverse priming of full-length variable regions. TCRdb itself ran the 5' RACE reads through MiXCR, one entry per CDR3 protein. The profile shows roughly 8,500 distinct CDR3 sequences, 45% to 70% of them singletons. Deletions cut 5 bases from V and 4 bases from J, with 17 bases between. This CDR3 spans 16 amino acids. Germline values: CDR1 MNHEY, CDR2 SVGEGT. Study-wide results and limits: Tumor Tregs overlapped most with tumor, then blood, naive CD4+ cells. Whole repertoires were not studied in the larger cohort, only one V-J beta rearrangement. In terms of TCR gene usage, tumor memory CD4+ T cells clustered together with blood and lymph node memory CD4+ cells, as well as with lymph node naive CD4+ cells.

The sample comprised Tregs sorted from a lymph node. The rearrangement joins TRBV6-2 or TRBV6-3 to TRBJ2-2, with D perhaps matching TRBD2 (6 bases). The source of this sequence is a female donor with breast cancer. The CDR3 region is CASSPFLATATGELFF. CDR3 coding DNA: TGTGCCAGCAGTCCTTTTCTAGCGACCGCCACCGGGGAGCTGTTTTTT.